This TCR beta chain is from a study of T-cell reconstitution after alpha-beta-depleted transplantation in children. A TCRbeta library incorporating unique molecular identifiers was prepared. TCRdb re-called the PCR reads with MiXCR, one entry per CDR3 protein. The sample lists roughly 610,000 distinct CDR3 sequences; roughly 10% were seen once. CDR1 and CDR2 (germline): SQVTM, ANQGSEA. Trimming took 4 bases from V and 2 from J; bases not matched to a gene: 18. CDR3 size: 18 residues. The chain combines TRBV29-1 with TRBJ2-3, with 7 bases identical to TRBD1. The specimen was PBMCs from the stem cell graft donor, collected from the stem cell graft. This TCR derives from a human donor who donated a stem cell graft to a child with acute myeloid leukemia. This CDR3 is CSVATARTGVSLTDTQYF. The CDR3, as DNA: TGCAGCGTTGCAACAGCGCGGACAGGAGTCTCCCTCACAGATACGCAGTATTTT.